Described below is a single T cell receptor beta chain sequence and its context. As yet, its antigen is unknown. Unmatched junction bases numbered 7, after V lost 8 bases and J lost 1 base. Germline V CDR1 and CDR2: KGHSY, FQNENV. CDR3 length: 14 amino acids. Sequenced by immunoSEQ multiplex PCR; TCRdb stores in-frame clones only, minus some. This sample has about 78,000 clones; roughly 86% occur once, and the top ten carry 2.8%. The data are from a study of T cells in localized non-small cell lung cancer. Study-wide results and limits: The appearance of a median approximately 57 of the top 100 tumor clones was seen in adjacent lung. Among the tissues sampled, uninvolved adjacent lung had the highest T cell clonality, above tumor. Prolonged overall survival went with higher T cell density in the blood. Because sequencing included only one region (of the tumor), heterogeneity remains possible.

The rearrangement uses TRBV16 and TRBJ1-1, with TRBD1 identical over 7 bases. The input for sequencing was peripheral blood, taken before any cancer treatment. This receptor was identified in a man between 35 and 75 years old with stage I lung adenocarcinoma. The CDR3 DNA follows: TGTGCCAGCCAGGGGGACGGGGGGAACACTGAAGCTTTCTTT. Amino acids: CASQGDGGNTEAFF. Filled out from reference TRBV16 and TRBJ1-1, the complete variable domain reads GEEVAQTPKHLVRGEGQKAKLYCAPIKGHSYVFWYQQVLKNEFKFLISFQNENVFDETGMPKERFSAKCLPNSPCSLEIQATKLEDSAVYFCASQGDGGNTEAFFGQGTRLTVV.